The present TCR beta chain was sequenced within a study of regulatory T cells in long-lasting Graves disease. Relying on iRepertoire HTBI primers and Arm-PCR of CDR3 regions, the team built TCR beta libraries. TCRdb ran MiXCR on the multiplex PCR reads and lists one entry per CDR3 protein. The sample holds 580,000 or so distinct CDR3 sequences, around 16% seen once. This clonotype was recorded many times. The target antigen is unknown. Study conclusions and caveats: Gene preferences differed: TRBV28, TRBJ1-2, TRBJ2-5 in persistent cases.

V was cut by 5 bases and J by 5 bases, with 19 bases left in between. Germline CDR1 and CDR2: MDHEN and SYDVKM. This CDR3 has 15 amino acids. Time point indicated: newly diagnosed GD, antithyroid drugs for less than 3 months. PBMC RNA served as the TCR library source. The same sample was also used in a study of T cells in Graves' hyperthyroidism and ophthalmopathy. According to that study: First-round RT-PCR with HTBI primers amplified the TCR CDR3 region.

The specimen comprised peripheral blood mononuclear cells (PBMCs), sampled at new diagnosis, from a patient treated with antithyroid drugs. This sequence originates from a man younger than 35 with Graves disease. The chain links TRBV28 to TRBJ2-7; D tentatively fits TRBD1 or TRBD2 (5 bases each). DNA of the CDR3: TGTGCCAGCAGTCCTCCAGGGAGCCGATTACACGAGCAGTACTTC. Translating gives CASSPPGSRLHEQYF. Using reference TRBV28 and TRBJ2-7 for the parts outside the CDR3, the full variable domain is DVKVTQSSRYLVKRTGEKVFLECVQDMDHENMFWYRQDPGLGLRLIYFSYDVKMKEKGDIPEGYSVSREKKERFSLILESASTNQTSMYLCASSPPGSRLHEQYFGPGTRLTVT.